This T cell receptor (beta chain) was obtained from a study of long-term antiretroviral therapy in people with HIV. The study's findings and limits: Controls showed broader CDR3 length ranges than did the HIV repertoires.

V shed 4 bases and J shed 4 bases, with 12 bases lying between them. CDR1 and CDR2 from the germline V gene are SGHDT and YYEEEE. The CDR3 length is 13 residues. On this clone: The antigen is not known.

Sequencing used immunoSEQ v3.0 at survey level. The table came from immunoSEQ multiplex PCR; TCRdb's copy has only in-frame clones and leaves some out. The data hold 5,000 to 8,000 clones, with more than 60% observed a single time. Specimens retained roughly 0.95-11 million cryopreserved PBMC preceding DNA extraction. This material consisted of unsorted PBMCs, taken 0.5 years before starting antiretroviral therapy. The chain carries TRBV5-6 and TRBJ2-7; tentative D call: TRBD2 (6 bases). The sequence derives from a man between 35 and 55 years old with HIV. As DNA, the CDR3 is TGTGCCAGCAGCACGGGAGACCGATACGAGCAGTACTTC. Protein: CASSTGDRYEQYF.